What follows is one T cell receptor (beta chain) and its context. Its antigen is unknown. One base away there is no much larger clone; base qualities are not given. The collaborating institutions used their own protocols to collect whole blood in K2EDTA tubes. For TCRbeta analysis, collaborators shipped samples in one of three forms: frozen whole blood, isolated PBMCs, or DNA extracted from either of those sample types. The data belong to a study of blood T cell repertoires in COVID-19 (dated by TCRdb to about 2020). For the wider study: Samples from collaborators originated in the United States, Italy and Spain and spanned both the acute and convalescent phases of COVID-19. The material from the prospective study consisted of cDNA or gDNA derived from T cells, B-cell-depleted T cells, or PBMCs. Deeply sampled blood TCRbeta repertoires from subjects exposed to, actively infected with, or recovered from COVID-19 were included in the dataset. The repertoires were released in a freely available public database meant as a resource for research on the immune response to SARS-CoV-2. The samples were drawn from the first 160 participants of the ongoing ImmuneRACE study and from 1,254 subjects provided by 6 global collaborators. A de-identified subject ID, COVID-19 status, age in years and sex were almost always included in the sample metadata. Where HLA class I and class II types were available, the types were taken from metadata supplied by the sample provider, not from assay-based typing.

The germline V gene gives CDR1 as LGHNA and CDR2 as YNFKEQ. Unmatched junction bases come to 7, with V trimmed by 0 bases and J by 7 bases. The CDR3 runs 17 amino acids, cysteine and phenylalanine included. Just CDR3 DNA is preserved here, 51 bases in frame from base 1. Study-level results and caveats: The quantity of clinical and demographic metadata differed by source and by participant and was supplied without curation.

TCRbeta CDR3 regions were amplified from genomic DNA using the immunoSEQ Assay, a bias-controlled multiplex PCR. Processing in the source paper ran as follows. Within the assay, amplification of reference gene primers was used to estimate how many nucleated cells each sample contained. To quantify the absolute abundance of each unique TCRbeta CDR3 rearrangement, sequence reads were collapsed and filtered. For each sample, productive Simpson clonality was calculated as the square root of Simpson's diversity index over productive rearrangements. In TCRdb, the immuneACCESS table is reduced to in-frame sequences with V and J assigned. These tables do not hold every clone; where another copy was compared, an unresolved V gene accounts for under half, and the others remain unexplained. From that table come the V and J calls and clone size; the DNA was used to work out D and trimming. The sample table shows roughly 200,000 clones, and roughly four fifths are seen once. The top ten clones comprise less than 2% of the sample.

Sequencing was done on a sample of peripheral blood. The chain is made from TRBV4-2 and TRBJ2-1; TRBD1 lines up with 12 middle nucleotides. The receptor's source is a human donor in a cohort sampled during active COVID-19. CDR3 sequence: CASSQERGTGGLNEQFF. The nucleotide sequence reads TGTGCCAGCAGCCAAGAACGGGGGACAGGGGGCCTTAATGAGCAGTTCTTC.